The rows below give T cell receptor beta chains drawn from one sample of a study of Ad26.COV2.S vaccination and SARS-CoV-2 variants. Data came from immunoSEQ multiplex PCR; TCRdb stores just in-frame clones and leaves some out. The table has 400,000 to 450,000 clones, 80% to 95% seen once. The sample in question was peripheral blood, obtained in a trial of Ad26.COV2.S vaccine versus placebo. The receptors originated from a person between 18 and 59 years old who received the Ad26.COV2.S COVID-19 vaccine or a placebo. Each CDR3 is given with its conserved first and last residue.

length: 13; J: TRBJ1-5; V: TRBV19; CDR3: CASSNTGNQPQHF
length: 13; J: TRBJ2-1; V: TRBV10-3; CDR3: CAIGGSEYNEQFF
length: 12; J: TRBJ2-4; V: TRBV5-1; CDR3: CASSQGKNIQYF
length: 17; J: TRBJ2-3; V: TRBV28; CDR3: CASSSGLGDRGTDTQYF
length: 16; J: TRBJ2-1; V: TRBV7-9; CDR3: CASSLGTSDNYNEQFF
length: 15; J: TRBJ1-1; V: TRBV23-1; CDR3: CAAPGGALVNTEAFF
length: 13; J: TRBJ2-5; V: TRBV7-2; CDR3: CASSLGSQETQYF
length: 12; J: TRBJ1-4; V: TRBV19; CDR3: CASSIGNEKLFF
length: 13; J: TRBJ2-1; V: TRBV11-1; CDR3: CASSLSTDNEQFF
length: 15; J: TRBJ2-1; V: TRBV29-1; CDR3: CSVRSGGPRANEQFF
length: 13; J: TRBJ1-5; V: TRBV20-1; CDR3: CSASPSLNQPQHF
length: 16; J: TRBJ1-6; V: TRBV28; CDR3: CASSLGIGPYNSPLHF
length: 13; J: TRBJ2-5; V: TRBV19; CDR3: CASSAGGRETQYF
length: 14; J: TRBJ2-5; V: TRBV7-9; CDR3: CASSSFGRPETQYF
length: 16; J: TRBJ2-1; V: TRBV6-5; CDR3: CASSYLTPRNYNEQFF
length: 16; J: TRBJ1-2; V: TRBV30; CDR3: CAWGPIGTALGYGYTF
length: 15; J: TRBJ2-2; V: TRBV11-3; CDR3: CASSPAGRDTGELFF
length: 20; J: TRBJ2-1; V: TRBV1; CDR3: CTSSSRGAGPVFGPMNEQFF
length: 19; J: TRBJ2-6; V: TRBV28; CDR3: CASSTPWEGDRVNANVLTF
length: 15; J: TRBJ2-6; V: TRBV2; CDR3: CASSALRAGANVLTF
length: 14; J: TRBJ2-5; V: TRBV10-3; CDR3: CATAGPPPQETQYF
length: 14; J: TRBJ2-1; V: TRBV6-6; CDR3: CATRLAGTNNEQFF
length: 15; J: TRBJ2-7; V: TRBV5-1; CDR3: CASQDRAGETYEQYF
length: 18; J: TRBJ1-3; V: TRBV14; CDR3: CASSQGTGGTRRRNTIYF
length: 14; J: TRBJ2-1; V: TRBV28; CDR3: CASSSPQAHNEQFF
length: 12; J: TRBJ2-1; V: TRBV9; CDR3: CASSGSMSQQFF
length: 11; J: TRBJ2-7; V: TRBV15; CDR3: CATGPTYEQYF
length: 14; J: TRBJ2-3; V: TRBV19; CDR3: CASSTFFPDYTQYF
length: 17; J: TRBJ2-1; V: TRBV5-4; CDR3: CASSPGLAGYSAHEQFF
length: 13; J: TRBJ2-3; V: TRBV7-6; CDR3: CASSLARADTQYF
length: 16; J: TRBJ2-2; V: TRBV29-1; CDR3: CSVEDTGQSNTGELFF
length: 15; J: TRBJ2-1; V: TRBV5-1; CDR3: CASQFSSGLYNEQFF
length: 15; J: TRBJ2-7; V: TRBV2; CDR3: CASNPRGTGVYEQYF
length: 15; J: TRBJ1-3; V: TRBV3-1/TRBV3-2; CDR3: CASTATGAAGNTIYF
length: 15; J: TRBJ1-5; V: TRBV15; CDR3: CATSVDSFSNQPQHF
length: 15; J: TRBJ2-7; V: TRBV27; CDR3: CASSPGAGQAYEQYF